The rows below give T cell receptor beta chains drawn from one sample of a study of blood T cell repertoires in COVID-19. Profiling relied on immunoSEQ multiplex PCR, and the TCRdb table lists in-frame clones only, not all of them. The data contain 150,000 or so clones, 82% of them singletons. Input material: peripheral blood. Receptors originate from a woman aged 40 to 50 with COVID-19, enrolled during active disease. CDR3s include the opening cysteine and the closing phenylalanine or tryptophan. The order of the fields is CDR3 DNA, CDR3 protein, V gene, J gene, clone size, D gene. D genes are given only for firm matches. The listing skips clone size in some rows; elsewhere it reads once, few, many or a size class.

DNA: TGTGCCAGCAGCCAAACAGGGGGTACAGATACGCAGTATTTT; CDR3: CASSQTGGTDTQYF; V: TRBV27; J: TRBJ2-3; size: NA; D: TRBD1
DNA: TGTGCCAGCAGCTTTGGTTGGGGATATAGGACAGCCTCTGGAAACACCATATATTTT; CDR3: CASSFGWGYRTASGNTIYF; V: TRBV5-4; J: TRBJ1-3; size: NA; D: NA
DNA: TGTGCCAGCTCACCACGTCGAGTCTCCTACGAGCAGTACTTC; CDR3: CASSPRRVSYEQYF; V: TRBV18; J: TRBJ2-7; size: once; D: NA
DNA: TGTGCCAGTAGCTCACGAGGGACAGGGATGGAAATGGGCTCACCCCTCCACTTT; CDR3: CASSSRGTGMEMGSPLHF; V: TRBV19; J: TRBJ1-6; size: few; D: TRBD1
DNA: TGTGCCAGCAGCTTGAGGCGGGCAAACACCGGGGAGCTGTTTTTT; CDR3: CASSLRRANTGELFF; V: TRBV7-8; J: TRBJ2-2; size: NA; D: NA
DNA: TGTGCCAGCAGCTTTCCGACAGGGACTAATGAAAAACTGTTTTTT; CDR3: CASSFPTGTNEKLFF; V: TRBV5-8; J: TRBJ1-4; size: few; D: TRBD1
DNA: TGTGCCAGTAGTATACAGTACAATGAGCAGTTCTTC; CDR3: CASSIQYNEQFF; V: TRBV19; J: TRBJ2-1; size: once; D: NA
DNA: TGTGCCAGCGCAAGTCGTGCGGGAAAACTGTTTTTT; CDR3: CASASRAGKLFF; V: TRBV2; J: TRBJ1-4; size: NA; D: NA
DNA: TGTGCCAGCAGCCAAGATCTCGGGACTAGCTTTATCCCTTCCTACAATGAGCAGTTCTTC; CDR3: CASSQDLGTSFIPSYNEQFF; V: TRBV3-1/TRBV3-2; J: TRBJ2-1; size: NA; D: TRBD2
DNA: TGTGCCAGCAGTGAAGCCGGAGCCTTCGGGGGAGATACGCAGTATTTT; CDR3: CASSEAGAFGGDTQYF; V: TRBV6-1; J: TRBJ2-3; size: NA; D: NA
DNA: TGTGCCAGCAGCACCTGGACAGGGGGAAGCACAGATACGCAGTATTTT; CDR3: CASSTWTGGSTDTQYF; V: TRBV7-9; J: TRBJ2-3; size: NA; D: TRBD1
DNA: TGTGCCAGCAGCCGACAGCGTTCTACCGGGGAGCTGTTTTTT; CDR3: CASSRQRSTGELFF; V: TRBV7-9; J: TRBJ2-2; size: NA; D: NA
DNA: TGTGCCAGCAGCCTGAGCGGACAGGGGAGGGGGTCGAACACTGAAGCTTTCTTT; CDR3: CASSLSGQGRGSNTEAFF; V: TRBV14; J: TRBJ1-1; size: NA; D: TRBD1